The 28 T cell receptor beta chains listed next were all sequenced from one sample in a study of pediatric ulcerative colitis. The protocol was immunoSEQ multiplex PCR, while the TCRdb copy is restricted to in-frame clones and leaves out a portion. The profile shows 57,000 or so clones, around 86% of them singletons. Input material: blood. Source of these receptors: a boy between 10 and 17 years old who was a control in a study of pediatric ulcerative colitis.

This chain links TRBV25-1 with TRBJ2-2, with 8 nucleotides matching TRBD1. The CDR3 covers 14 residues. J lost 5 bases, V lost 6 bases, and 5 bases had no gene match. CDR1 MGHDK and CDR2 SYGVNS come from the germline V gene. CDR3 nucleotides: TGTGCCAGCAGAGGGACAGGAGAAACCGGGGAGCTGTTTTTT. Its protein product is CASRGTGETGELFF.

The chain has TRBV7-2 and TRBJ2-3; the match to TRBD1 covers 8 bases. Germline values: CDR1 SGHTA, CDR2 FQGNSA. This CDR3 is 15 amino acids long. The trim removed 5 bases at V and 2 bases at J, leaving 6 bases unmatched. CDR3 sequence reads: CASSAGTGHTDTQYF. CDR3 in DNA: TGTGCCAGCAGCGCCGGGACAGGACACACAGATACGCAGTATTTT.

This chain uses TRBV25-1 with TRBJ1-4; 7 bases map to TRBD1. The CDR3 is made up of 15 amino acids. Per the germline V gene, CDR1 is MGHDK and CDR2 is SYGVNS. Trimming removed 1 base from V and 5 bases from J; junction bases left unmatched: 4. In DNA, the CDR3 is TGTGCCAGCAGTGAATGGGACAGCCGGAATGAAAAACTGTTTTTT. It yields the protein CASSEWDSRNEKLFF.

The V gene is TRBV5-6, the J gene TRBJ2-5, with D perhaps matching TRBD2 (6 bases). Trimming pared 1 base from V and 3 bases from J, leaving 16 bases between. This CDR3 contains 16 residues. In germline, CDR1 is SGHDT, CDR2 YYEEEE. The CDR3 DNA is TGTGCCAGCAGCTTGTATTTCCGGGAGTCCAAAGAGACCCAGTACTTC. It codes for CASSLYFRESKETQYF.

The rearrangement uses TRBV5-6 and TRBJ1-4; 7 nucleotides align to TRBD1. Germline values: CDR1 SGHDT, CDR2 YYEEEE. The CDR3 has 17 amino acids. J gave up 2 bases and V 0 bases, and 7 bases lay outside the gene matches. CDR3: CASSLDTGTATNEKLFF. CDR3 coding DNA: TGTGCCAGCAGCTTGGATACCGGGACAGCCACTAATGAAAAACTGTTTTTT. The full variable domain, its missing parts supplied by reference TRBV5-6 and TRBJ1-4, is DAGVTQSPTHLIKTRGQQVTLRCSPKSGHDTVSWYQQALGQGPQFIFQYYEEEERQRGNFPDRFSGHQFPNYSSELNVNALLLGDSALYLCASSLDTGTATNEKLFFGSGTQLSVL.

The chain carries TRBV6-5 and TRBJ1-1; 8 bases are a match to TRBD1. The CDR3 consists of 15 residues. V shed 8 bases, J shed 1 base, and the junction held 9 bases outside the gene matches. From germline, CDR1 is MNHEY and CDR2 SVGAGI. The DNA of the CDR3 is TGTGCCAGCTCCCTTCAGGGGGCCGAGAACACTGAAGCTTTCTTT. This encodes CASSLQGAENTEAFF.

In this sample, this clone turned up a few times. V gene TRBV25-1 combines with J gene TRBJ2-5, with 12 positions matching TRBD1. The CDR3 is 16 amino acids. Losses at the gene ends were 5 bases for V and 5 bases for J; bases not matched to a gene: 9. Germline V gene sequence: CDR1 MGHDK, CDR2 SYGVNS. The CDR3 protein is CASSPAGTGGRETQYF. The CDR3 bases are TGTGCCAGCAGTCCCGCGGGGACAGGGGGCCGGGAGACCCAGTACTTC.

The genes are TRBV25-1 and TRBJ2-7, with no clear D. The CDR3 loop spans 10 amino acids. Deletions cut 8 bases from V and 3 bases from J, with 5 bases between. CDR1 MGHDK and CDR2 SYGVNS come from the germline V gene. The CDR3 region is CASGFYEQYF. DNA of the CDR3: TGTGCCAGCGGTTTCTACGAGCAGTACTTC.

V gene TRBV11-2 combines with J gene TRBJ1-1; no reliable D call. The CDR3 length is 17 residues. V lost 1 base and J lost 0, with 15 bases in between. Germline-derived CDR1 and CDR2 are SGHAT and FQNNGV. DNA of the CDR3: TGTGCCAGCAGCTTAGTGGGGTCCCGACGATTGAACACTGAAGCTTTCTTT. Translation gives CASSLVGSRRLNTEAFF.

The chain couples TRBV11-2 to TRBJ1-2; D unresolved. The CDR3 has 15 residues. CDR1 is SGHAT, CDR2 FQNNGV, per germline. Trimming left V 0 bases short and J 4 bases short, with 12 bases between. The CDR3 coding sequence is TGTGCCAGCAGCTTAGATAGTTCAGCAGCCTATGGCTACACCTTC. Protein product: CASSLDSSAAYGYTF.

The genes are TRBV9 and TRBJ2-7; the match to TRBD1 covers 9 bases. The length of the CDR3 is 16 residues. Unmatched junction bases numbered 7, after V lost 0 bases and J lost 3 bases. Per germline, CDR1 SGDLS and CDR2 YYNGEE. The CDR3, as DNA: TGTGCCAGCAGCGTAGGGGGACAGGGCTGGGACTACGAGCAGTACTTC. Its translation: CASSVGGQGWDYEQYF.

V and J are TRBV4-3 and TRBJ1-2; D is uncertain. Germline CDR1 reads LGHNA; CDR2 reads YSLEER. The V gene lost 0 bases and the J gene lost 7 bases, with 15 bases spanning the gap. The CDR3 spans 15 residues. CDR3 residues: CASSQDADSSFGYTF. CDR3 DNA: TGCGCCAGCAGCCAAGATGCGGATTCTAGCTTTGGCTACACCTTC.

The chain has TRBV5-1 and TRBJ2-2; 8 positions match TRBD2. The ends lost 4 bases at V and 6 bases at J; junction bases unmatched: 5. The CDR3 extends over 14 amino acids. CDR1 is SGHRS, CDR2 YFSETQ, per germline. The CDR3, as DNA: TGCGCCAGCAGCGGATCGGGGGGGCCCGGGGAGCTGTTTTTT. Encoded protein: CASSGSGGPGELFF.

The rearrangement joins TRBV27 to TRBJ2-5; D unresolved. Germline V gene lookup returns CDR1 MNHEY and CDR2 SMNVEV (reference sequence). The germline V and J ends were trimmed by 5 bases and 0 bases, with 4 bases remaining between them. This CDR3 has 12 residues. The CDR3 spells CASSPDQETQYF. Here the CDR3 DNA reads TGTGCCAGCAGTCCGGACCAAGAGACCCAGTACTTC.

J is TRBJ2-7 and V is TRBV28, with TRBD1 identical over 7 bases. The germline gives CDR1 MDHEN, CDR2 SYDVKM. The CDR3 is made up of 17 amino acids. V lost 5 bases to trimming and J lost 0 bases; unmatched junction nucleotides: 13. CDR3 bases: TGTGCCAGCAGTCCCCCATCGGGACAGAGTATCTCCTACGAGCAGTACTTC. As protein: CASSPPSGQSISYEQYF.

V gene TRBV11-2 combines with J gene TRBJ1-4; D unclear. V was trimmed by 2 bases and J by 0 bases, leaving 10 bases between them. In germline, CDR1 is SGHAT, CDR2 FQNNGV. The CDR3 extends over 16 amino acids. The CDR3 loop reads CASSLRLGATNEKLFF. The CDR3 nucleotides read TGTGCCAGCAGCTTACGGCTTGGTGCAACTAATGAAAAACTGTTTTTT.

This sequence joins TRBV6-5 and TRBJ1-2, with D possibly being TRBD1 (6 bases). Trimming took off 4 bases at V and 6 bases at J, with 9 bases between the two ends. Germline loops: CDR1 MNHEY, CDR2 SVGAGI. The CDR3 runs 12 residues. This chain's CDR3 is CASSWDNNGYTF. The CDR3 DNA follows: TGTGCCAGCAGTTGGGACAACAATGGCTACACCTTC.

V usage is TRBV5-1 and J usage is TRBJ2-7; a weak D match, TRBD2 (5 bases). Germline CDR1 and CDR2: SGHRS and YFSETQ. The CDR3 totals 15 residues. The germline V and J ends were trimmed by 0 bases and 7 bases, with 17 bases remaining between them. CDR3 DNA sequence: TGCGCCAGCAGCTTGGGTATAAGCGGACCGCAGGAGCAGTACTTC. Encoded protein: CASSLGISGPQEQYF. Complete variable domain (other parts from reference TRBV5-1 and TRBJ2-7): KAGVTQTPRYLIKTRGQQVTLSCSPISGHRSVSWYQQTPGQGLQFLFEYFSETQRNKGNFPGRFSGRQFSNSRSEMNVSTLELGDSALYLCASSLGISGPQEQYFGPGTRLTVT.

The CDR3 loop reads CASSLDGALSFWEQYF. For the CDR3, the DNA is TGTGCCAGCAGCTTGGACGGGGCCCTCTCTTTTTGGGAGCAGTACTTC. The J gene is TRBJ2-7, the V gene TRBV5-4, with D perhaps TRBD1 or TRBD2 (5 bases each). Trimming took 0 bases from V and 7 from J, leaving 20 bases between them. Germline V gives CDR1 SGHNT, CDR2 YYREEE (reference sequence). The CDR3 sequence is 16 residues long.

The table lists this clone with a count of one. CDR3 amino acids: CASSEIEQGDGYTF. CDR3 sequence (DNA): TGTGCCAGCAGTGAAATCGAACAGGGAGATGGCTACACCTTC. The chain couples TRBV6-1 to TRBJ1-2; maybe TRBD1 (6 bases). CDR1 and CDR2 from the germline V gene are MNHNS and SASEGT. V shed 2 bases and J shed 6 bases, with 13 bases lying between them. The CDR3 has 14 residues.

The chain has TRBV7-8 and TRBJ1-2; D unresolved. The V end was cut by 4 bases, the J end by 8 bases, with 17 bases between. The CDR3 is 14 residues long. CDR1 and CDR2 from the germline V gene are SGHVS and FQNEAQ. The chain's CDR3 is CASSSRIPTEGYTF. Written as DNA, the CDR3 is TGTGCCAGCAGCTCCAGGATTCCAACGGAAGGCTACACCTTC.

The chain links TRBV25-1 to TRBJ2-7; 7 nucleotides align to TRBD1. Trimming cost V 7 bases and J 3 bases; bases outside gene matches: 12. The CDR3 contains 15 residues. CDR1 MGHDK and CDR2 SYGVNS come from the germline V gene. CDR3: CASTGSGQTIYEQYF. CDR3 coding DNA: TGTGCCAGCACCGGGTCGGGACAGACGATCTACGAGCAGTACTTC.

The chain uses TRBV28 and TRBJ1-1; D might be TRBD1 (6 bases). This CDR3 region has 12 residues. With 6 bases removed from V and 7 bases from J, the gap between germline ends came to 12 bases. In germline, CDR1 is MDHEN, CDR2 SYDVKM. CDR3 sequence: CASRLTGFEAFF. For the CDR3, the DNA is TGTGCCAGCAGGCTGACAGGATTTGAAGCTTTCTTT.

The chain employs TRBV30 and TRBJ1-1; 8 nucleotides align to TRBD1. The V gene end was trimmed by 3 bases and the J gene end by 7 bases; junction bases not matched to a gene: 19. CDR1 and CDR2 from the germline V gene are GTSNPN and SVGIG (reference sequence). The CDR3 sequence is 17 residues long. CDR3 sequence: CAWRSGRGWDRLNEAFF. CDR3 DNA: TGTGCCTGGAGATCTGGCCGGGGCTGGGACAGGCTCAATGAAGCTTTCTTT.

V is TRBV27 and J is TRBJ1-1, with 8 bases identical to TRBD1. Per the germline V gene, CDR1 is MNHEY and CDR2 is SMNVEV (reference sequence). J gave up 1 base and V 3 bases, and 4 bases lay outside the gene matches. CDR3 length equals 15 residues. In DNA form, the CDR3 reads TGTGCCAGCAGTTTTTACGGACAGGGGAACACTGAAGCTTTCTTT. This gives the protein CASSFYGQGNTEAFF.

This sequence joins TRBV12-5 and TRBJ1-5; no reliable D call. V was shortened by 3 bases and J by 6 bases, with 0 bases between the two germline ends. The CDR3 spans 10 residues. The germline CDR1 and CDR2 sequences are LGHNT and FRNRAP. The CDR3 protein is CASGFQPQHF. As DNA, the CDR3 is TGTGCTAGTGGTTTTCAGCCCCAGCATTTT.

This clone was picked up a small number of times. J is TRBJ1-3 and V is TRBV29-1; the D gene is possibly TRBD1 (5 bases). Trimming took 6 bases from V and 8 from J, leaving 8 bases between them. There are 10 residues in the CDR3. Germline V gene sequence: CDR1 SQVTM, CDR2 ANQGSEA. In nucleotides, the CDR3 is TGCAGCGTAGCACAGGACACCATATATTTT. This encodes CSVAQDTIYF.

The V and J genes are TRBV5-1 and TRBJ2-3, with 12 bases fitting TRBD2. CDR1 is SGHRS and CDR2 is YFSETQ in the germline V gene. The V segment lost 4 bases and the J segment 3 bases; nucleotides outside the gene matches: 6. The CDR3 is made up of 16 amino acids. The CDR3, as DNA: TGCGCCAGCAGCCCCCGACTAGCGGGAGTGACAGATACGCAGTATTTT. Its protein product is CASSPRLAGVTDTQYF.